This entry concerns a single T cell receptor beta chain. The CDR3 has 12 amino acids. The V gene lost 8 bases and the J gene lost 2 bases, with 6 bases spanning the gap. Per the study methods: It was from reference gene primer amplification that nucleated cell counts were estimated. Generated by immunoSEQ multiplex PCR, the TCRdb table keeps only in-frame clones and is missing some. V, J and clone size are taken as reported in that table, and D and trimming were inferred from the DNA itself. The data contain about 230,000 clones, roughly 83% of them seen just once; the ten biggest clones take up approximately 2.6%. This sample is part of a study of blood T cell repertoires in COVID-19. Study at large: Both acute and convalescent COVID-19 samples were obtained from the United States, Italy and Spain. Sources were T cells, B-cell-depleted T cells, or PBMCs; the material itself was cDNA or gDNA.

The specimen was peripheral blood. The receptor's source is a woman aged 70-85 years with active or convalescent COVID-19. V is TRBV12-3 or TRBV12-4 and J is TRBJ2-2; no clear D. The DNA of the CDR3 is TGTGCCAGCGTTCGTAACACCGGGGAGCTGTTTTTT. Translating it yields CASVRNTGELFF.